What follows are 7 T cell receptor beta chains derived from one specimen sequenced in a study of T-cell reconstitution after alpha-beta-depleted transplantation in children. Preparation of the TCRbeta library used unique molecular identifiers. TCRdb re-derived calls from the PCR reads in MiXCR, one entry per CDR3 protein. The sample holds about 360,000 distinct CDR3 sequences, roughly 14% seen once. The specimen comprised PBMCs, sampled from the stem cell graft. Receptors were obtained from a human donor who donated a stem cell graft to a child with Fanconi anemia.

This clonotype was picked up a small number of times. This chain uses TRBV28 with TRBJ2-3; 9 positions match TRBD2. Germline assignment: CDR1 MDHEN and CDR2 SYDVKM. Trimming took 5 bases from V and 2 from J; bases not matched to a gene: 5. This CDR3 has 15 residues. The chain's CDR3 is CASSKRGVYTDTQYF. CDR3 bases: TGTGCCAGCAGTAAGCGGGGGGTTTACACAGATACGCAGTATTTT. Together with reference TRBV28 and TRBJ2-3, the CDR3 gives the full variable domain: DVKVTQSSRYLVKRTGEKVFLECVQDMDHENMFWYRQDPGLGLRLIYFSYDVKMKEKGDIPEGYSVSREKKERFSLILESASTNQTSMYLCASSKRGVYTDTQYFGPGTRLTVL.

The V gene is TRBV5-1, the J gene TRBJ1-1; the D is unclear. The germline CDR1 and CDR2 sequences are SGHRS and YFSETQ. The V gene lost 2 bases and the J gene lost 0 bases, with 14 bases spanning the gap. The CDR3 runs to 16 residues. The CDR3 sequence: CASSFEGMNMNTEAFF. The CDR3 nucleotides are TGCGCCAGCAGCTTCGAAGGGATGAACATGAACACTGAAGCTTTCTTT.

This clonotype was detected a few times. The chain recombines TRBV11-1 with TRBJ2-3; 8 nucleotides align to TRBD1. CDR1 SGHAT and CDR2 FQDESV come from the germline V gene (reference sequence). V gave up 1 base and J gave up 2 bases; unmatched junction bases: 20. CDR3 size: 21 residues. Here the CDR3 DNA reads TGTGCCAGCAGCTTAGAATTGTGGAGGTCCGGCCGGGACAGGCCCACAGATACGCAGTATTTT. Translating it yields CASSLELWRSGRDRPTDTQYF. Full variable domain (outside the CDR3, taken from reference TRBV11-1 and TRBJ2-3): EAEVAQSPRYKITEKSQAVAFWCDPISGHATLYWYRQILGQGPELLVQFQDESVVDDSQLPKDRFSAERLKGVDSTLKIQPAELGDSAMYLCASSLELWRSGRDRPTDTQYFGPGTRLTVL.

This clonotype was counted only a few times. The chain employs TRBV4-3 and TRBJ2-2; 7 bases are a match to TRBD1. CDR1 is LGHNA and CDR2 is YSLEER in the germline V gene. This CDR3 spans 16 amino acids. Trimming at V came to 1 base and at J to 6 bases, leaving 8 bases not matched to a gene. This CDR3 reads CASSQGVGQGAGELFF. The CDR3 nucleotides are TGCGCCAGCAGCCAAGGCGTTGGGCAGGGGGCCGGGGAGCTGTTTTTT.

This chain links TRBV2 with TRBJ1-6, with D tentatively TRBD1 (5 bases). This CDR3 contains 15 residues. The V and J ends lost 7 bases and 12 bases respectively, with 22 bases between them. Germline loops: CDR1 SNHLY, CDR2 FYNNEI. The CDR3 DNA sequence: TGTGCCAGCAAGCTCATTGGGACGGCGTATGGACCCCTCCACTTT. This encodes CASKLIGTAYGPLHF.

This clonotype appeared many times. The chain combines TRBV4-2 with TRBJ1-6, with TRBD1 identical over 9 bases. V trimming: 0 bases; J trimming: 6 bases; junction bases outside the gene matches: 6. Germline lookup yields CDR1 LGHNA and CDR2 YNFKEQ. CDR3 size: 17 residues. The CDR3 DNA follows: TGTGCCAGCAGCCAAGATCTTCTGGACAGGGGTAATTCACCCCTCCACTTT. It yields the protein CASSQDLLDRGNSPLHF.

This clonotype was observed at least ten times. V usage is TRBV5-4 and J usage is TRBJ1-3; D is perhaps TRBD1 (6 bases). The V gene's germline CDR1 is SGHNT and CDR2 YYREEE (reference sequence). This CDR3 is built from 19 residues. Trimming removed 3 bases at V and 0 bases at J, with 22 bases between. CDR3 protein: CASSSVSGTRASSGNTIYF. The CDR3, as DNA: TGTGCCAGCAGCTCGGTCTCCGGGACAAGGGCTTCCTCTGGAAACACCATATATTTT.